A selection of T cell receptor beta chains follows, all from one sample in a study of shared clonotypes between healthy human individuals. TCRdb's table, derived via immunoSEQ multiplex PCR, lists solely in-frame clones and lacks some. This repertoire shows about 2.4 million clones, 93% found once; its top ten account for 0.35% to 0.45%. The sample consisted of naive CD4+ T cells from PBMCs. All receptors derive from a man aged 18-30 years in good health. Some clones in this sample may be carry-over from other donors' samples. The CDR3 runs from the conserved cysteine through the conserved F or W. The D gene is left open where the match is weak. Where a row states a size, it is once, few, many or the class of an expanded clone; other rows omit it.

d_call | j_call | clone_size | v_call | cdr3_nt | cdr3_aa
. | TRBJ2-6 | . | TRBV28 | TGTGCCAGCAGTTTATTAACCGATCCTGGGGCCAACGTCCTGACTTTC | CASSLLTDPGANVLTF
. | TRBJ1-2 | . | TRBV18 | TGTGCCAGCTCACCACCAGAGAGCAGGGGCGGCTATGGCTACACCTTC | CASSPPESRGGYGYTF
. | TRBJ2-1 | . | TRBV9 | TGTGCCAGCAGCCCGCAGGGGACACACAATGAGCAGTTCTTC | CASSPQGTHNEQFF
. | TRBJ2-7 | . | TRBV29-1 | TGCAGCGTTAAACAGCCACGGAGCTCCTACGAGCAGTACTTC | CSVKQPRSSYEQYF
. | TRBJ2-3 | . | TRBV9 | TGTGCCAGCAAAAACGGAACAGATACGCAGTATTTT | CASKNGTDTQYF
. | TRBJ2-1 | . | TRBV7-9 | TGTGCCAGCAGCTCCGCGACCATTAACAATGAGCAGTTCTTC | CASSSATINNEQFF
TRBD1 | TRBJ1-5 | . | TRBV18 | TGTGCCAGCCAACAGGGGGCCGGTCAGCCCCAGCATTTT | CASQQGAGQPQHF
TRBD1 | TRBJ2-1 | . | TRBV6-1 | TGTGCCAGCAGTGAAGGGACAGGGGGCTTCTATGAGCAGTTCTTC | CASSEGTGGFYEQFF
TRBD2 | TRBJ2-7 | . | TRBV7-2 | TGTGCCAGCAGCTTAGGCCGGGCTAGCGGGACCTACGAGCAGTACTTC | CASSLGRASGTYEQYF
TRBD1 | TRBJ2-2 | . | TRBV7-6 | TGTGCCAGCGTAGCAGGGGGAGCGCAGAACACCGGGGAGCTGTTTTTT | CASVAGGAQNTGELFF
. | TRBJ2-7 | . | TRBV28 | TGTGCCAGCCGGTCGGGAAGAGGGGGTCCTTACTACGAGCAGTACTTC | CASRSGRGGPYYEQYF
. | TRBJ2-7 | . | TRBV2 | TGTGCCAGCAGCGTACGGACCGTCTCCTACGAGCAGTACTTC | CASSVRTVSYEQYF
TRBD1 | TRBJ2-2 | . | TRBV19 | TGTGCCAGTAGCCGACAGGGGCGGCCCGGGGAGCTGTTTTTT | CASSRQGRPGELFF
. | TRBJ1-1 | . | TRBV7-3 | TGTGCCAGCAGCTTGACATCGAACACTGAAGCTTTCTTT | CASSLTSNTEAFF
. | TRBJ2-7 | . | TRBV10-2 | TGCGCCAGCAGTGAATACGAGTACGAGCAGTACTTC | CASSEYEYEQYF
. | TRBJ2-3 | . | TRBV10-3 | TGTGCCATCAGTACCAGGGCTGCGACAGATACGCAGTATTTT | CAISTRAATDTQYF
. | TRBJ2-1 | . | TRBV2 | TGTGCCAGCAGTGAAAGGAGCAGCTACAATGAGCAGTTCTTC | CASSERSSYNEQFF
. | TRBJ2-3 | . | TRBV7-2 | TGTGCCAGCAGCTCCAGAGGCGGCGTCGGCACAGATACGCAGTATTTT | CASSSRGGVGTDTQYF
TRBD1 | TRBJ2-4 | once | TRBV5-1 | TGCGCCAGCAGGGCCGGGACAGAAAACATTCAGTACTTC | CASRAGTENIQYF
. | TRBJ1-5 | once | TRBV28 | TGTGCCAGCAGTTTATTGCGTATGAGCGGTCAGCCCCAGCATTTT | CASSLLRMSGQPQHF
. | TRBJ2-4 | . | TRBV28 | TGTGCCAGCAGTTTATTCGGGGGCGGGAGTGCCAAAAACATTCAGTACTTC | CASSLFGGGSAKNIQYF
TRBD2 | TRBJ2-7 | . | TRBV30 | TGTGCCTGGAACCTCGGAGCGGGAAAGTTTCAGTACTTC | CAWNLGAGKFQYF
. | TRBJ1-5 | . | TRBV5-1 | TGCGCCAGCAGAGAGCAGGGCAATCAGCCCCAGCATTTT | CASREQGNQPQHF
TRBD2 | TRBJ2-7 | once | TRBV7-2 | TGTGCCAGCAGCTTAGTTCCGGGGGGTAGCTCCTACGAGCAGTACTTC | CASSLVPGGSSYEQYF
TRBD1 | TRBJ1-5 | . | TRBV19 | TGTGCCAGTACGGGACAGGGTGCCACCCCACGCAATCAGCCCCAGCATTTT | CASTGQGATPRNQPQHF
TRBD1 | TRBJ1-2 | . | TRBV28 | TGTGCCAGCAGTCTGACAGGGAATGGCTACACCTTC | CASSLTGNGYTF
TRBD2 | TRBJ2-7 | . | TRBV19 | TGTGCCAGTAGTATAGGGACTAGCTACGAGCAGTACTTC | CASSIGTSYEQYF
. | TRBJ2-1 | . | TRBV11-2 | TGTGCCAGCAGCTTGGGGATCAATGAGCAGTTCTTC | CASSLGINEQFF
. | TRBJ1-3 | . | TRBV27 | TGTGCCAGCACGCAAAAAGGTGGAAACACCATATATTTT | CASTQKGGNTIYF
TRBD1 | TRBJ2-2 | . | TRBV4-1 | TGCGCCAGCAGCCAACCCCGACAGGGTGGGGAGCTGTTTTTT | CASSQPRQGGELFF
TRBD2 | TRBJ2-1 | once | TRBV28 | TGTGCCAGCAGTTCTCCCTTCCCGGGACTAGCGGGAGGGCCGGCCTACAATGAGCAGTTCTTC | CASSSPFPGLAGGPAYNEQFF
. | TRBJ1-5 | . | TRBV19 | TGTGCCAGTACCTCCACAGGGAACAGCAATCAGCCCCAGCATTTT | CASTSTGNSNQPQHF
TRBD1 | TRBJ2-7 | . | TRBV28 | TGTGCCAGCAGCACACCGGGACAGTCCTACGAGCAGTACTTC | CASSTPGQSYEQYF
. | TRBJ1-1 | . | TRBV28 | TGTGCCAGCAGAACTTACCCAACAGGGACCGGGAATACTGAAGCTTTCTTT | CASRTYPTGTGNTEAFF
. | TRBJ2-7 | . | TRBV6-6 | TGTGCCAGCAGTTACTATGTCGGCGGCGAGCAGTACTTC | CASSYYVGGEQYF
TRBD2 | TRBJ2-5 | . | TRBV18 | TGTGCCAGCTCACCACTCGGACTAGAAGCGGGGGAGACCCAGTACTTC | CASSPLGLEAGETQYF
TRBD1 | TRBJ1-2 | . | TRBV5-4 | TGTGCCAGCAGCGCGGGACAGGGGAACTATGGCTACACCTTC | CASSAGQGNYGYTF
. | TRBJ1-5 | . | TRBV28 | TGTGCCGTATCCCGGGACAGCAATCAGCCCCAGCATTTT | CAVSRDSNQPQHF
TRBD1 | TRBJ1-1 | . | TRBV5-1 | TGCGCCAGCAGCCTACAGGGGTCCCACGTTGGCAGCGACACTGAAGCTTTCTTT | CASSLQGSHVGSDTEAFF
. | TRBJ1-4 | once | TRBV7-8 | TGTGCCAGCAGCCCCCCGATAGGGGGAGCTAATGAAAAACTGTTTTTT | CASSPPIGGANEKLFF
. | TRBJ2-1 | once | TRBV5-1 | TGCGCCAGCAGCCCCGAGCCCGCGAGAGAGCAGTTCTTC | CASSPEPAREQFF
. | TRBJ1-2 | once | TRBV6-6 | TGTGCCAGCAGTTACAGGGAGTATGGCTACACCTTC | CASSYREYGYTF